The 4 T cell receptor beta chains in this list originate from one sample, sequenced in a study of cytomegalovirus exposure and HLA in healthy donors (dated by TCRdb to the late 2010s). Libraries were prepared through the immunoSEQ multiplex PCR assay. A mixture of 60 forward primers for TCR Vbeta segments and 13 reverse primers for TCR Jbeta segments was used in the multiplex PCR. Sourced from immuneACCESS, this table was stored by TCRdb with only in-frame sequences that have V and J called. A share of the clones is absent; for the studies checked, an unresolved V gene accounts for under half, and the remainder has no known explanation. In all, the sample holds roughly 180,000 clones, and approximately 80% of those were seen once. Of the sample, about 2% falls within the top ten clones. The sequenced material came from PBMCs. Every receptor here comes from a woman aged 18-29 years in good health and CMV-seropositive.

The chain couples TRBV7-9 to TRBJ1-1; 12 bases are a match to TRBD1. With 5 bases clipped from V and 0 bases from J, the junction kept 10 bases outside the gene matches. Germline V lookup: CDR1 SEHNR, CDR2 FQNEAQ (reference sequence). The CDR3 contains 18 residues. CDR3 bases: TGTGCCAGCAGCCTGGGACAGGGGGCCGGTGGAGTGAACACTGAAGCTTTCTTT. It yields the protein CASSLGQGAGGVNTEAFF.

The chain joins TRBV6-6 to TRBJ1-1; the D gene is possibly TRBD1 (5 bases). The germline CDR1 and CDR2 sequences are MNHNY and SVGAGI (reference sequence). The length of the CDR3 is 14 residues. With 7 bases removed from V and 4 bases from J, the gap between germline ends came to 16 bases. Here the CDR3 reads CASIPRQGLTEAFF. The DNA for the CDR3 is TGTGCCAGCATTCCTCGGCAGGGTCTCACTGAAGCTTTCTTT.

The table lists this clone with a count of one. J is TRBJ2-5 and V is TRBV7-2; 7 bases match TRBD1. CDR3 size: 13 residues. Germline lookup yields CDR1 SGHTA and CDR2 FQGNSA. Germline trimming cut 7 bases from V and 4 bases from J; bases unmatched to any gene: 6. CDR3 sequence (DNA): TGTGCCAGCACCACACCAGGGGGAGAGACCCAGTACTTC. It specifies CASTTPGGETQYF.

The chain uses TRBV6-1 and TRBJ2-1; the D is unclear. V lost 0 bases, J lost 7 bases, and 13 bases lay in between. CDR3 length equals 15 residues. Germline V gene data show CDR1 as MNHNS and CDR2 as SASEGT. Here the CDR3 DNA reads TGTGCCAGCAGTGAAGCCGGCACGGCCGGGAATGAGCAGTTCTTC. Protein product: CASSEAGTAGNEQFF.